One T cell receptor beta chain is described in this entry. Its antigen is still unknown. Survey-level resolution applied to immunoSEQ assay v3.0. Clones were sequenced by immunoSEQ multiplex PCR, and TCRdb holds only the in-frame ones, with some missing. The data show more than 45,000 clones, with around 80% seen just once and 2.5% to 3% held by the top ten. These data are taken from a study of long-term antiretroviral therapy in people with HIV. Study-wide findings and caveats: Data on ART adherence, viral resistance or therapy changes were unavailable.

Clinicians in the United States treated all participants with HIV. There were about 0.95-11 million cryopreserved PBMC in the samples before DNA extraction. Germline V gene sequence: CDR1 SGHVS, CDR2 FNYEAQ. The V and J ends lost 5 bases and 16 bases, in that order; junction bases with no gene match: 10. The CDR3 extends over 13 amino acids. The material was unsorted PBMCs, obtained 0.8 years after starting antiretroviral therapy. The V gene is TRBV7-6, the J gene TRBJ2-6; 8 bases fit TRBD2. This TCR was sampled from a woman aged 18-35 years with HIV. The CDR3 here is CASSSRTSSKLTF. CDR3 sequence (DNA): TGTGCCAGCAGCAGCCGGACTAGCAGTAAGCTGACTTTC.